This TCR beta chain was captured by sequencing in a study of T cell responses to AZD1222 COVID-19 vaccine. The CDR3 is 17 residues long. V lost 0 bases and J 7 bases, leaving 21 bases between the germline ends. Germline lookup yields CDR1 LGHDT and CDR2 YNNKEL (reference sequence). Notes on this clone: Antigen: not known.

Study-level findings and limits: Without day 14 samples, only post-peak T cell repertoires were studied.

Only in-frame clones appear in the TCRdb table, and some are missing; sequencing was by immunoSEQ multiplex PCR. The sample contains about 140,000 clones, roughly 90% of which appear only once. The sequences come from peripheral blood, collected on day 0 of AZD1222 vaccination. The receptor was isolated from an adult in good health. The chain couples TRBV3-1 (or the pseudogene TRBV3-2) to TRBJ1-1, with D maybe TRBD1 (6 bases). CDR3 sequence reads: CASSQENLGAGLIEAFF. The DNA of the CDR3 is TGTGCCAGCAGCCAAGAGAATTTGGGGGCAGGGCTCATTGAAGCTTTCTTT.